These 23 T cell receptor beta chains were all obtained from the same sample, sequenced in a study of T cells after yellow fever vaccination. Via MiXCR, TCRdb re-called the 5' RACE reads, giving one row per CDR3 protein. The table shows some 400,000 distinct CDR3 sequences, with about 19% occurring only once. The sequencing here drew on PBMCs, taken before the yellow fever booster vaccination. These receptors were collected from a man younger than 30 who received the YFV17D yellow fever vaccine.

Comment on this clonotype: One base away lies a much larger clone, so this may be a sequencing read error. The rearrangement joins TRBV7-6 to TRBJ2-2, with D maybe TRBD2 (5 bases). There are 17 residues in the CDR3. The V gene's germline CDR1 is SGHVS and CDR2 FNYEAQ. The CDR3 here is CASSLAVPAANTGELLF. CDR3 in DNA: TGTGCCAGCAGCTTAGCGGTCCCGGCCGCGAACACCGGGGAGCTGTTGTTT. The full variable domain, with the rest looked up from reference TRBV7-6 and TRBJ2-2, is GAGVSQSPRYKVTKRGQDVALRCDPISGHVSLYWYRQALGQGPEFLTYFNYEAQQDKSGLPNDRFSAERPEGSISTLTIQRTEQRDSAMYRCASSLAVPAANTGELLFGEGSRLTVL.

The rearrangement joins TRBV7-9 to TRBJ1-4; D is unclear. Germline V gives CDR1 SEHNR, CDR2 FQNEAQ (reference sequence). Trimming pared 4 bases from V and 9 bases from J, leaving 9 bases between. This CDR3 has 12 residues. As DNA, the CDR3 is TGTGCCAGCAGCTGGACCGGAAAAAAACTGTTTTTT. This codes for CASSWTGKKLFF.

A few counts support this clonotype. V is TRBV4-2 and J is TRBJ2-1, with TRBD2 identical over 9 bases. The V and J ends lost 0 bases and 6 bases, in that order; junction bases with no gene match: 6. The CDR3 totals 16 residues. CDR1 is LGHNA and CDR2 is YNFKEQ in the germline V gene. CDR3: CASSQEPSGGLNEQFF. The DNA of the CDR3 is TGTGCCAGCAGCCAAGAGCCGAGCGGGGGGCTCAATGAGCAGTTCTTC.

This clonotype has just a few counts. The chain employs TRBV6-1 and TRBJ2-7; 9 nucleotides line up with TRBD1. Germline CDR1 reads MNHNS; CDR2 reads SASEGT. The J segment lost 3 bases and the V segment lost 0 bases, leaving 3 bases of the junction unmatched. CDR3 length: 15 amino acids. The CDR3 sequence is CASSEARDRDYEQYF. DNA of the CDR3: TGTGCCAGCAGTGAAGCTAGGGACAGGGACTACGAGCAGTACTTC.

This clonotype occurred a few times. The chain recombines TRBV4-3 with TRBJ2-5; 11 bases align to TRBD2. V lost 5 bases, J lost 3 bases, and 5 bases stayed unmatched. Germline assignment: CDR1 LGHNA and CDR2 YSLEER. The CDR3 totals 15 residues. CDR3 loop: CASSYRLAGKETQYF. CDR3 bases: TGCGCCAGCAGCTACAGACTAGCGGGGAAAGAGACCCAGTACTTC.

This clonotype has more than one count but fewer than ten. The V gene is TRBV5-1, the J gene TRBJ2-5; 8 bases match TRBD1. This CDR3 is 15 amino acids long. Germline CDR1 reads SGHRS; CDR2 reads YFSETQ. J gave up 5 bases and V 0 bases, and 6 bases lay outside the gene matches. The CDR3 sequence: CASSLDSRGRETQYF. For the CDR3, the DNA is TGCGCCAGCAGCTTGGATTCCAGGGGGCGCGAGACCCAGTACTTC.

J is TRBJ2-7 and V is TRBV9; D remains ambiguous. CDR1 is SGDLS and CDR2 is YYNGEE in the germline V gene. The ends were cut back, 0 bases at V and 1 base at J, with 8 bases in the middle. The CDR3 spans 14 residues. The CDR3 region is CASSVDPLSYEQYF. DNA of the CDR3: TGTGCCAGCAGCGTAGATCCGCTGTCCTACGAGCAGTACTTC.

This clonotype was observed a handful of times. The CDR3 here is CASSFSFPSTGELFF. The CDR3 DNA is TGCGCCAGCAGCTTCAGTTTCCCGAGCACCGGGGAGCTGTTTTTT. The V gene is TRBV5-1, the J gene TRBJ2-2; no definite D call. V was trimmed by 2 bases and J by 4 bases, leaving 12 bases between them. Germline V gives CDR1 SGHRS, CDR2 YFSETQ. There are 15 residues in the CDR3.

The table lists this clonotype with a few counts. J is TRBJ2-5 and V is TRBV7-2; D might be TRBD1 or TRBD2, each matching 5 bases. The CDR3 spans 14 residues. Between the trimmed V and J ends, which lost 2 bases and 5 bases, there was a span of 12 bases. Germline CDR1 is SGHTA and CDR2 is FQGNSA. The chain's CDR3 is CASSLIGAEETQYF. In nucleotides, the CDR3 is TGTGCCAGCAGCTTAATCGGGGCAGAGGAGACCCAGTACTTC.

This clonotype was detected a few times. The V call is TRBV20-1, the J call TRBJ2-1; 9 nucleotides agree with TRBD1. V gave up 3 bases and J gave up 8 bases; unmatched junction bases: 11. Germline lookup yields CDR1 DFQATT and CDR2 SNEGSKA (reference sequence). The CDR3 covers 15 residues. CDR3 residues: CSARVGTGRGDEQFF. For the CDR3, the DNA is TGCAGTGCTAGGGTGGGGACAGGGAGAGGCGATGAGCAGTTCTTC.

This clonotype was counted at least ten times. The chain recombines TRBV7-2 with TRBJ2-3; D perhaps matches TRBD2 (6 bases). V lost 6 bases and J 0 bases, leaving 13 bases between the germline ends. This CDR3 contains 15 residues. Per germline, CDR1 SGHTA and CDR2 FQGNSA. CDR3 in amino acids: CASREPGLSTDTQYF. Here the CDR3 DNA reads TGTGCCAGCAGGGAACCGGGACTTAGCACAGATACGCAGTATTTT.

This clonotype was counted between two and nine times. J is TRBJ2-1 and V is TRBV5-6, with D perhaps matching TRBD2 (6 bases). Trimming left V 2 bases short and J 4 bases short, with 16 bases between. Germline V gives CDR1 SGHDT, CDR2 YYEEEE. The CDR3 has 16 residues. This CDR3 reads CASSFPLLGGYNEQFF. The CDR3 bases are TGTGCCAGCAGCTTCCCCCTATTGGGGGGATACAATGAGCAGTTCTTC.

This clonotype was detected only a few times. The chain links TRBV12-3 or TRBV12-4 to TRBJ1-1; no definite D call. This CDR3 contains 14 residues. V was pared by 6 bases and J by 7 bases, with 18 bases between. In nucleotides, the CDR3 is TGTGCCAGCAGCCGAGCGGGCCCCGAATTTGAAGCTTTCTTT. Protein sequence: CASSRAGPEFEAFF.

This clonotype came up many times. V gene TRBV5-5 combines with J gene TRBJ1-5; D ambiguous. The germline CDR1 and CDR2 sequences are SGHKS and YYEKEE (reference sequence). The CDR3 has 17 amino acids. The V gene lost 7 bases and the J gene lost 3 bases, with 23 bases spanning the gap. For the CDR3, the DNA is TGTGCCAGCCCACGAAACCCAGGCGAATCAAACAATCAGCCCCAGCATTTT. It codes for CASPRNPGESNNQPQHF.

CDR3 amino acids: CASRASGGAGEQFF. The CDR3 nucleotides read TGTGCCAGCAGGGCTAGCGGGGGGGCCGGCGAGCAGTTCTTC. This chain uses TRBV12-3 or TRBV12-4 with TRBJ2-1, with 12 bases matching TRBD2. CDR3 length: 14 residues. The junction had 7 bases not matched to a gene; V was cut back by 6 bases and J by 10 bases.

This clonotype was detected a few times. The V call is TRBV12-3 or TRBV12-4, the J call TRBJ1-2; the D is unclear. CDR3 length equals 13 residues. Trimming shortened V by 7 bases and J by 2 bases, and 11 bases separated the two germline ends. CDR3 nucleotide sequence: TGTGCCAGCACGAAATGGGAGAACTATGGCTACACCTTC. Translated, it gives CASTKWENYGYTF.

This chain uses TRBV7-2 with TRBJ2-1; no firm D call. The CDR3 spans 13 residues. Looked up from germline, CDR1 is SGHTA and CDR2 is FQGNSA. V shed 8 bases and J shed 8 bases, with 16 bases lying between them. The CDR3 loop reads CASSGAVSDEQFF. The CDR3 nucleotides read TGTGCCAGCTCCGGCGCCGTCTCAGATGAGCAGTTCTTC.

A few counts support this clonotype. The chain has TRBV6-5 and TRBJ2-7; D perhaps matches TRBD2 (6 bases). V lost 7 bases to trimming and J lost 4 bases, with 8 bases between them. Germline V lookup: CDR1 MNHEY, CDR2 SVGAGI. This CDR3 contains 11 residues. The CDR3, as DNA: TGTGCCAGCATGGAGGGGTACGAGCAGTACTTC. As protein: CASMEGYEQYF.

This clonotype was counted at least ten times. The genes are TRBV10-2 and TRBJ1-2; tentatively, D is TRBD1 (5 bases). The germline CDR1 and CDR2 sequences are WSHSY and SAAADI. This CDR3 is 15 amino acids long. V shed 4 bases and J shed 7 bases, with 19 bases lying between them. CDR3 sequence: CASSGPIGTLGGYTF. DNA for the CDR3: TGCGCCAGCAGTGGCCCGATCGGGACTCTAGGTGGCTACACCTTC.

The rearrangement links TRBV7-2 to TRBJ2-6, with 9 bases aligning to TRBD1. There are 16 residues in the CDR3. Germline values: CDR1 SGHTA, CDR2 FQGNSA. The V segment lost 1 base and the J segment 4 bases; nucleotides outside the gene matches: 2. CDR3 sequence (DNA): TGTGCCAGCAGCTTAGGGGACAGGGCCGGGGCCAACGTCCTGACTTTC. This codes for CASSLGDRAGANVLTF.

The J gene is TRBJ2-7, the V gene TRBV29-1, with TRBD1 as a possible D gene (6 bases). The CDR3 has 13 amino acids. Looked up from germline, CDR1 is SQVTM and CDR2 is ANQGSEA. V gave up 6 bases and J gave up 3 bases, with 15 bases separating them. CDR3 residues: CSVLKTGSYEQYF. The CDR3 DNA reads as TGCAGCGTCCTAAAGACAGGAAGCTACGAGCAGTACTTC.

V and J are TRBV5-1 and TRBJ2-2; TRBD1 agrees at 7 bases. CDR1 SGHRS and CDR2 YFSETQ come from the germline V gene. The CDR3 is 14 amino acids. V lost 4 bases and J lost 3; bases outside the gene matches: 3. The CDR3 DNA reads as TGCGCCAGCAGCACGACAGGGTACACCGGGGAGCTGTTTTTT. Its protein product is CASSTTGYTGELFF.

This chain links TRBV5-6 with TRBJ2-5; D gene uncertain. Looked up from germline, CDR1 is SGHDT and CDR2 is YYEEEE. This CDR3 region has 16 residues. The V end lost 1 base, the J end lost 0 bases, and 13 bases lay between the germline ends. Here the CDR3 DNA reads TGTGCCAGCAGCTTGCGGTTTGGTGGGTACCAAGAGACCCAGTACTTC. Its protein product is CASSLRFGGYQETQYF.